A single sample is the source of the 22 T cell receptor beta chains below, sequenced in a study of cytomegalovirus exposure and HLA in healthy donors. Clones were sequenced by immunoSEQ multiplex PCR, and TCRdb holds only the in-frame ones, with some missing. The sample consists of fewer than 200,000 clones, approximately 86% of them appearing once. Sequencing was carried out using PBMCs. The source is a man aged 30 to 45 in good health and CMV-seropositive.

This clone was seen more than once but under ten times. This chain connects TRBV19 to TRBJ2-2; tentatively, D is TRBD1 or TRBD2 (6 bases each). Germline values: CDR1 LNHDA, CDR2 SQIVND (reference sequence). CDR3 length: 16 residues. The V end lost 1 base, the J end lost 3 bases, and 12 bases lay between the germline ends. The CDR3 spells CASSIVRGADTGELFF. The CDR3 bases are TGTGCCAGTAGTATAGTGAGGGGGGCGGACACCGGGGAGCTGTTTTTT.

CDR3 region: CASRTDADTQYF. For the CDR3, the DNA is TGTGCCAGCCGTACGGACGCAGATACGCAGTATTTT. The V call is TRBV2, the J call TRBJ2-3; D gene unclear. The germline V gene encodes CDR1 SNHLY and CDR2 FYNNEI. V was pared by 8 bases and J by 4 bases, with 10 bases between. This CDR3 region has 12 residues.

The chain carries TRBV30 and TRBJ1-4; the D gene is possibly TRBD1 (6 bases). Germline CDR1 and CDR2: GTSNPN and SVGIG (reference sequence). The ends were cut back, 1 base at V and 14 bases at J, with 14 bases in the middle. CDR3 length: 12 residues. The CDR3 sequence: CAWSAGQFFLFF. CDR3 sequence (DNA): TGTGCCTGGAGTGCCGGACAGTTTTTTCTGTTTTTT. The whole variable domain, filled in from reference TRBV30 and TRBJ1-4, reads SQTIHQWPATLVQPVGSPLSLECTVEGTSNPNLYWYRQAAGRGLQLLFYSVGIGQISSEVPQNLSASRPQDRQFILSSKKLLLSDSGFYLCAWSAGQFFLFFGSGTQLSVL.

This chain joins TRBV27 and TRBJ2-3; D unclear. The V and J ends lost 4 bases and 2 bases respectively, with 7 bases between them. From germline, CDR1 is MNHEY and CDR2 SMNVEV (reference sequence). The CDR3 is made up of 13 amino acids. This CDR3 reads CASSYGTTDTQYF. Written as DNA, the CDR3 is TGTGCCAGCAGTTATGGTACCACAGATACGCAGTATTTT.

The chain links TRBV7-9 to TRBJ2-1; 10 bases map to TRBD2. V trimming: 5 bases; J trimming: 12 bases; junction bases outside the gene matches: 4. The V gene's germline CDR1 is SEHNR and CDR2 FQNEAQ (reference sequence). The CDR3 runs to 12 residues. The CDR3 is CASSPSGRPQFF. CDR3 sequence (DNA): TGTGCCAGCAGCCCTAGCGGGAGACCGCAGTTCTTC.

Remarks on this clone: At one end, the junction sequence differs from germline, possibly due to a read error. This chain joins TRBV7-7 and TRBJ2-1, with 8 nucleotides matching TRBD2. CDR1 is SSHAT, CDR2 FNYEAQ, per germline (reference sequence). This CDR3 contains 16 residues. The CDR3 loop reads CASSSTSGSSYNEQFF. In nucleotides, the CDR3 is TGTGCTAGCAGCTCAACTAGCGGTTCCTCCTACAATGAGCAGTTCTTC.

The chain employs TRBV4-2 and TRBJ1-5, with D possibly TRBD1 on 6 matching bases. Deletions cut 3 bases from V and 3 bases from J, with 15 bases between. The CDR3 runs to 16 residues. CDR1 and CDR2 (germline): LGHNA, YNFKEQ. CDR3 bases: TGTGCCAGCAGCCATGTAACAGGGATGATCAATCAGCCCCAGCATTTT. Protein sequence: CASSHVTGMINQPQHF.

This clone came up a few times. CDR3 loop: CASSENRGHNTEAFF. CDR3 in DNA: TGTGCCAGCAGCGAAAACAGGGGGCACAACACTGAAGCTTTCTTT. This chain connects TRBV9 to TRBJ1-1; 9 bases match TRBD1. The length of the CDR3 is 15 residues. The junction had 5 bases not matched to a gene; V was cut back by 3 bases and J by 2 bases. Germline lookup yields CDR1 SGDLS and CDR2 YYNGEE.

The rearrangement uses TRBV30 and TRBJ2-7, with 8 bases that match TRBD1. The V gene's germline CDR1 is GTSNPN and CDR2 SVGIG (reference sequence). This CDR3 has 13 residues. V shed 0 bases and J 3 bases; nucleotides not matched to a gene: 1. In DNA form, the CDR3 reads TGTGCCTGGAGTGTAGGACAGGGCTACGAGCAGTACTTC. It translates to CAWSVGQGYEQYF.

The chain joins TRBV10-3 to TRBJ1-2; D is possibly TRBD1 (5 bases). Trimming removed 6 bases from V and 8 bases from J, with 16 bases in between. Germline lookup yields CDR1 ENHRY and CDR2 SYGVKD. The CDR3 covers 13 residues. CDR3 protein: CAISEDSLGGYTF. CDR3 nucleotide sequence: TGTGCCATCAGCGAAGACAGTCTTGGAGGCTACACCTTC.

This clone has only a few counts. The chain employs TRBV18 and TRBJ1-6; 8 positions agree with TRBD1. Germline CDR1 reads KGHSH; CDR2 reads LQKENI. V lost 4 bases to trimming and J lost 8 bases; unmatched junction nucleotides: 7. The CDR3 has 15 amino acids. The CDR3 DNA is TGTGCCAGCTCACAGGCGGACAGGGATTATTCACCCCTCCACTTT. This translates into CASSQADRDYSPLHF.

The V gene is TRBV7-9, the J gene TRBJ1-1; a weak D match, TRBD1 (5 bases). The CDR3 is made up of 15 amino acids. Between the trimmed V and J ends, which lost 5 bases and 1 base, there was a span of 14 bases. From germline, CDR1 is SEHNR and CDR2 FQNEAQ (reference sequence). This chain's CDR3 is CASSPAGRANTEAFF. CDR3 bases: TGTGCCAGCAGCCCGGCGGGCAGGGCGAACACTGAAGCTTTCTTT.

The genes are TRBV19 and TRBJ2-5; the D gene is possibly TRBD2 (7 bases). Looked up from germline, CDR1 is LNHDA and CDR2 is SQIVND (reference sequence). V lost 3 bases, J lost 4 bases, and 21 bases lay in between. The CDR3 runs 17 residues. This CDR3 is CASSILLGGAVAETQYF. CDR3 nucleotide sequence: TGTGCCAGTAGTATCCTCCTAGGGGGGGCCGTGGCAGAGACCCAGTACTTC.

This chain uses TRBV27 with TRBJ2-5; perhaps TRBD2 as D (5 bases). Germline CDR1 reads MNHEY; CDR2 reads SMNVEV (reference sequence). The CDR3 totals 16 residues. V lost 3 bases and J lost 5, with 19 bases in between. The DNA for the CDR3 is TGTGCCAGCAGTTTTATGGGAGAGGCCCCTCGGGAGACCCAGTACTTC. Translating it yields CASSFMGEAPRETQYF.

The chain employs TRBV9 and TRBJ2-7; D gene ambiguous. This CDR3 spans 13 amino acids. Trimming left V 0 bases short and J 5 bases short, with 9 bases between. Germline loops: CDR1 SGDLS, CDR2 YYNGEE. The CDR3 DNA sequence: TGTGCCAGCAGCGTAGACCCGGGCGACGAGCAGTACTTC. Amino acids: CASSVDPGDEQYF.

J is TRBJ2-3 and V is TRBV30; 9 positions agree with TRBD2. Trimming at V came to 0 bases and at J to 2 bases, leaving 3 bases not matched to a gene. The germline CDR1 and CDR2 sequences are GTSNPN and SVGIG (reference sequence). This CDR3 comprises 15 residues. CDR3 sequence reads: CAWSVLAGVTDTQYF. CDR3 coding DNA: TGTGCCTGGAGTGTTTTAGCGGGGGTCACAGATACGCAGTATTTT.

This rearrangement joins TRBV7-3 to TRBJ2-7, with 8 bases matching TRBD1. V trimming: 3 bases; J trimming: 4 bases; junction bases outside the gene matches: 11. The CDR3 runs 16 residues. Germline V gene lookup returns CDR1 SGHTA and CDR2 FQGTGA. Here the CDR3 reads CASSFLGRTGSYEQYF. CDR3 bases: TGTGCCAGCAGCTTTTTGGGAAGGACAGGGTCATACGAGCAGTACTTC.

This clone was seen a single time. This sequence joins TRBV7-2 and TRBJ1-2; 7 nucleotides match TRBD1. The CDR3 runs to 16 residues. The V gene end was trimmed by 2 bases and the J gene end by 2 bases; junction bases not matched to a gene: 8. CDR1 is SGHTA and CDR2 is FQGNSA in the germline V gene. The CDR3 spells CASSLSLGGGNYGYTF. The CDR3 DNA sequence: TGTGCCAGCAGCTTATCGTTAGGAGGGGGCAACTATGGCTACACCTTC.

The CDR3 DNA is TGTGCCAGTAGTAAATTTGGCTACACCTTC. Amino acid sequence: CASSKFGYTF. The gene calls are TRBV19 and TRBJ1-2; the D is unclear. Looked up from germline, CDR1 is LNHDA and CDR2 is SQIVND (reference sequence). Trimming left V 4 bases short and J 7 bases short, with 4 bases between. CDR3 size: 10 residues.

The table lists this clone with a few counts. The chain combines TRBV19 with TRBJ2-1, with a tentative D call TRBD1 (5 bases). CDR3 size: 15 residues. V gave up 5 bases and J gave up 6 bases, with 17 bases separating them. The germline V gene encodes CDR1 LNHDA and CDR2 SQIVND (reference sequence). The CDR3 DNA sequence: TGTGCCAGTAGTTCGTCGTTAGGGGCTGGCAATGAGCAGTTCTTC. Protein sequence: CASSSSLGAGNEQFF. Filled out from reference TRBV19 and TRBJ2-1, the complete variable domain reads DGGITQSPKYLFRKEGQNVTLSCEQNLNHDAMYWYRQDPGQGLRLIYYSQIVNDFQKGDIAEGYSVSREKKESFPLTVTSAQKNPTAFYLCASSSSLGAGNEQFFGPGTRLTVL.

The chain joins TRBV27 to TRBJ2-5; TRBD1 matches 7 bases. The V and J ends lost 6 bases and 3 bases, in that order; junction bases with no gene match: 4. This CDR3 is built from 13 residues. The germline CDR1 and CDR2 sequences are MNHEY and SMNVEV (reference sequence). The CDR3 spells CASRQGNEETQYF. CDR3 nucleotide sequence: TGTGCCAGCAGACAGGGGAACGAAGAGACCCAGTACTTC.

This CDR3 is CSVVGQGYNEQFF. For the CDR3, the DNA is TGCAGCGTTGTGGGACAGGGCTACAATGAGCAGTTCTTC. This rearrangement joins TRBV29-1 to TRBJ2-1; the match to TRBD1 covers 9 bases. The junction had 1 base not matched to a gene; V was cut back by 4 bases and J by 3 bases. Germline CDR1 reads SQVTM; CDR2 reads ANQGSEA. The length of the CDR3 is 13 residues.